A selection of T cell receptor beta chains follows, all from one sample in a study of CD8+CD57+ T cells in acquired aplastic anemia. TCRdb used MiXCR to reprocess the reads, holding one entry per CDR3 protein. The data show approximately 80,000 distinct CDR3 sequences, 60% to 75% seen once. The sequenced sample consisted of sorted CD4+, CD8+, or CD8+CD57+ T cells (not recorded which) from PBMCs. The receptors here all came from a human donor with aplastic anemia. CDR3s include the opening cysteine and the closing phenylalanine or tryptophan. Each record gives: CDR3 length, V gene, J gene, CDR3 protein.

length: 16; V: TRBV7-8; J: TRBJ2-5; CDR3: CASSMGQNVLKETQYF
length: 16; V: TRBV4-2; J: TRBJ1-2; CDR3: CASSQDRAESSYGYTF
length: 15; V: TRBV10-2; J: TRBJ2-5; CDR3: CASSVLFDRQETQYF
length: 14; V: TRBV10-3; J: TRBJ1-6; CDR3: CAISGEGQHSPLHF
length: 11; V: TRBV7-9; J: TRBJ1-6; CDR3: CASSEGSPLHF
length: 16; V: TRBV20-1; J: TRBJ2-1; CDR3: CSALPTGTSVYNEQFF
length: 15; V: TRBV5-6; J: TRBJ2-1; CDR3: CASRIQGLESNEQFF
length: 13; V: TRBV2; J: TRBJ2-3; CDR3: CAARGAGTDTQYF
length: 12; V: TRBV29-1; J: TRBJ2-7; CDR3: CSVVGQSYEQYF
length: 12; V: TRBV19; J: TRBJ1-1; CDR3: CASQLGNTEAFF
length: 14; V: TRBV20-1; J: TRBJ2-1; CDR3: CSANPGGRATEQFF
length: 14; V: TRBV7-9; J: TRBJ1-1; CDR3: CASRSGQGGTEAFF
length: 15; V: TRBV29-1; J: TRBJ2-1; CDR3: CSVEERGQRYNEQFF
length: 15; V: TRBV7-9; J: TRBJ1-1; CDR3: CASSLRAGVDTEAFF
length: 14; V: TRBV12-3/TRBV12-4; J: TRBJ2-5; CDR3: CASTRTGVRETQYF
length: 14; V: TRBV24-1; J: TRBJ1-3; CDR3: CATSEGVTGNTIYF
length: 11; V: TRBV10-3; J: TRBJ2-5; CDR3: CAIGDAETQYF
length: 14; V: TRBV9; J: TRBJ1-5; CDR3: CASSPTGGNQPQHF
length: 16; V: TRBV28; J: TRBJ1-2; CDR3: CASGTTGGGGFYGYTF
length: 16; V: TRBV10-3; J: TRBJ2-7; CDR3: CAISEGPGQAASEQYF
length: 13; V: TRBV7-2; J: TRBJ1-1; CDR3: CASSFPGGGEAFF
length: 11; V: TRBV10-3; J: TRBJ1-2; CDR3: CAISGGDGYTF
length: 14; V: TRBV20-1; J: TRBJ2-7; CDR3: CSARFPGGLYEQYF
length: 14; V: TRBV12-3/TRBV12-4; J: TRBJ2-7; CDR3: CASSFWQGSYEQYF
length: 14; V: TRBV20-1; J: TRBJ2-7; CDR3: CSARGLAGSEEQYF
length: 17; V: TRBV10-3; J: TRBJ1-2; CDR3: CAISPSGAAGGEGGYTF
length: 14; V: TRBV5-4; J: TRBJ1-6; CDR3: CASRLGTAKSPLHF
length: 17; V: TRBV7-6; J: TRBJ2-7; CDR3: CASSLYQTGPLGYEQYF
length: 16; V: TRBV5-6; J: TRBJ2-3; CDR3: CASSTKGAGRADTQYF
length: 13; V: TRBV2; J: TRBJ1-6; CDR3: CASTPTGNSPLHF
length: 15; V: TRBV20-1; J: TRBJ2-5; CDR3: CSARARLAGEETQYF
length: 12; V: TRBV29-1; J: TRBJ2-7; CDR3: CSVEAGGYEQYF
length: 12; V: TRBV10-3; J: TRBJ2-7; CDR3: CAISDSTDEQYF
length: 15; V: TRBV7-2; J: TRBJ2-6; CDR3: CASSLGASGANVLTF
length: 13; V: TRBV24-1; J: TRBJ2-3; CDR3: CATSDPGTDTQYF
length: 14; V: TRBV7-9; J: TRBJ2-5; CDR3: CASSSTAYQETQYF
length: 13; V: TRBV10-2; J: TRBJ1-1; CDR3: CASSESAGQEAFF
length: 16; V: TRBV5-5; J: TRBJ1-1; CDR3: CASSLWDRVLGTEAFF
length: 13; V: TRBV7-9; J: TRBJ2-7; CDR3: CASSTPGTDEQYF
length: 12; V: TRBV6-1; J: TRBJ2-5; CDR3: CASAQLQETQYF
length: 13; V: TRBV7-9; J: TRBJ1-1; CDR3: CASEDWMNTEAFF
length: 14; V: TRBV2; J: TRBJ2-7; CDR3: CASRSGTGTYEQYF
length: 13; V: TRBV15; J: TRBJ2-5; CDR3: CATSRGWEIGSYF
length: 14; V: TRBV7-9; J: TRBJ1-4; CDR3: CASSFAGVREKLFF
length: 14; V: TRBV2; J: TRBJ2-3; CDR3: CASSKRGDTDTQYF
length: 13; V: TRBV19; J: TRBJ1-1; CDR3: CASSLGGSTEAFF
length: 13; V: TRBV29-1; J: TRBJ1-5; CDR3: CSASGGFNQPQHF
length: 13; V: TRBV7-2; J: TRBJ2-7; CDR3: CASSQDSPYEQYF
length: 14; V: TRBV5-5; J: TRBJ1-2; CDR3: CASSLHSSYYGYTF
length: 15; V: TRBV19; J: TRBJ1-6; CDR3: CASSIRGEGNSPLHF
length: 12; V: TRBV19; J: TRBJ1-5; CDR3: CASGELSETQHF
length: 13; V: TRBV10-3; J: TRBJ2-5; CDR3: CATTPVPQETQYF
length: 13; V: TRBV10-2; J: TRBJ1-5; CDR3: CASSRDINQPQHF
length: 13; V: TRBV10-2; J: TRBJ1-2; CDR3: CASSGGPSYGYTF
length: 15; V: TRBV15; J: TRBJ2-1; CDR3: CATSRGGSSHNEQFF
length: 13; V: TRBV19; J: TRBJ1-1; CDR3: CASNRDGDTEAFF
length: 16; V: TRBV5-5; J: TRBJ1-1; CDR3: CASSLPGGRWNTEAFF
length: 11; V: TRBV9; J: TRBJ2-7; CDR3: CASSVGYEQYF
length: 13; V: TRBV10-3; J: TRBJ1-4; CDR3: CAIREDRDEKLFF